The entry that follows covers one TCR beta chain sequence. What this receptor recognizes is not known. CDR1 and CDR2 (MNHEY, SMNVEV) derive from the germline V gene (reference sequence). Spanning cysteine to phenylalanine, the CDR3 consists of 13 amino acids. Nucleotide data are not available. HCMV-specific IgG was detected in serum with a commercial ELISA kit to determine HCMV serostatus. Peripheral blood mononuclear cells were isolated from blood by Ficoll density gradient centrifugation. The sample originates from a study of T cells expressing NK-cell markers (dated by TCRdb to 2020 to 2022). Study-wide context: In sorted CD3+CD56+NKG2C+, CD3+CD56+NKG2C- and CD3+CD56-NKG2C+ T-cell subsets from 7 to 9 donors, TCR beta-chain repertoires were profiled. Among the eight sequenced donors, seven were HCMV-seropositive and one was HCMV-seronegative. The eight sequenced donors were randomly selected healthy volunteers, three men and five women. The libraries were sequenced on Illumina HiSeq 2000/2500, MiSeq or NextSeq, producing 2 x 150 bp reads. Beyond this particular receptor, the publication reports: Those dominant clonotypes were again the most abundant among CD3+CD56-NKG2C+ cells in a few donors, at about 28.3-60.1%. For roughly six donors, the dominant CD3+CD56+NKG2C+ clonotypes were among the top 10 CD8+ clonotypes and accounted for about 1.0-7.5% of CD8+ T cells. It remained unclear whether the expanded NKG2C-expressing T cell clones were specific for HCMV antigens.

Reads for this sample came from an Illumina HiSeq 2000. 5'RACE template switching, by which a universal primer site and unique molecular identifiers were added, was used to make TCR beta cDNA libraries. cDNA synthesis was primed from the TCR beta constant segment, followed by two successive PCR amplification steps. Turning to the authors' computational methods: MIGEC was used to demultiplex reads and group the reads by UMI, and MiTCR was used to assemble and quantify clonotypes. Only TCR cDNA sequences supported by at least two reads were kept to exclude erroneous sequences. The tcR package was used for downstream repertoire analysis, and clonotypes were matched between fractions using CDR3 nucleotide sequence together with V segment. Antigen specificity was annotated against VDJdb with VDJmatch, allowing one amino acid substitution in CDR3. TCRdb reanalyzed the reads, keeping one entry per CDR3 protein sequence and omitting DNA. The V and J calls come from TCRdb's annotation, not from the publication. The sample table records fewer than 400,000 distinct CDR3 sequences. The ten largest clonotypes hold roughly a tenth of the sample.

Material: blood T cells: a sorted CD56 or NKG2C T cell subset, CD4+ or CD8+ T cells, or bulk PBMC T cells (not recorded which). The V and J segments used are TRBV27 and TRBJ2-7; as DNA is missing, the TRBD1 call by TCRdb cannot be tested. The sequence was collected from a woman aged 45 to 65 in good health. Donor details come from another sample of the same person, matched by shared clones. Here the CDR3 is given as CASRGMDSYEQYF.